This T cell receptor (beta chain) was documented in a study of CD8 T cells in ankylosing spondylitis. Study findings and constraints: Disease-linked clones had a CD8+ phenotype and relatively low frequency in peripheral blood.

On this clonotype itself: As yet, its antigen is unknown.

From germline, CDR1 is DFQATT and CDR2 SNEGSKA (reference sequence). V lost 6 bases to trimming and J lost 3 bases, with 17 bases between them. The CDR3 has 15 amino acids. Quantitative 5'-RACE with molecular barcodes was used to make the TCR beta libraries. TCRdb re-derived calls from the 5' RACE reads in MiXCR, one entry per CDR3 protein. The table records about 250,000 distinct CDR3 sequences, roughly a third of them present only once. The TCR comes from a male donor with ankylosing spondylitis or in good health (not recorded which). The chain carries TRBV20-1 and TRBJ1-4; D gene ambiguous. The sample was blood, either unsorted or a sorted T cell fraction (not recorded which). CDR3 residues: CSAYFEERSNEKLFF. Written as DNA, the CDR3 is TGCAGTGCCTACTTCGAGGAAAGGTCTAATGAAAAACTGTTTTTT.